Described below is a single T cell receptor beta chain sequence and its context. The data belong to a study of blood T cell repertoires in COVID-19. Losses at the gene ends were 3 bases for V and 4 bases for J; bases not matched to a gene: 11. Germline values: CDR1 ENHRY, CDR2 SYGVKD. The CDR3 loop spans 16 amino acids. TCRdb's table, derived via immunoSEQ multiplex PCR, lists solely in-frame clones and lacks some. In the table there are a few hundred thousand clones, 70% to 90% of which are singletons. The TCR sequence derives from a man younger than 35 with active or convalescent COVID-19. The sequenced sample was peripheral blood. The V call is TRBV10-3, the J call TRBJ1-1; 7 nucleotides align to TRBD1. For the CDR3, the DNA is TGTGCCATCAGTGACTCCTATCGACAGGGAGGCACTGAAGCTTTCTTT. It encodes CAISDSYRQGGTEAFF.